The 19 T cell receptor beta chains in this list originate from one sample, sequenced in a study of CD8+ T cells in alopecia areata (dated by TCRdb to 2016 to 2019). Sample time point, as interpreted from the label and publication: about 25 weeks on oral tofacitinib. Sample treatment or condition, as interpreted from the label and publication: oral pan-JAK inhibitor, 5-10 mg twice daily. Library construction relied on the immunoSEQ multiplex PCR assay. For TCR sequencing, RNA was extracted from every sample and reverse transcribed into cDNA to serve as template. The table comes from immuneACCESS by way of TCRdb, which keeps in-frame sequences with V and J called. Part of the clones is missing from these tables; in studies checked, under half for an unresolved V gene and the rest for unknown reasons. The sample table contains under 200,000 clones; only one count was recorded for 55% to 75% of them. Together, the top ten hold 13% to 15% of the sample.

The specimen was CD4+ T cells sorted from blood, collected at week 24, from a patient treated with tofacitinib. These receptors were taken from a human donor with alopecia areata.

This clone has only a few counts. The chain joins TRBV29-1 to TRBJ1-2; D remains ambiguous. This CDR3 contains 14 residues. Germline V gives CDR1 SQVTM, CDR2 ANQGSEA. The V end was cut by 3 bases, the J end by 4 bases, with 15 bases between. CDR3 loop: CSVDRPGSTYGYTF. The CDR3 DNA is TGCAGCGTTGATCGCCCGGGAAGCACCTATGGCTACACCTTC.

V and J are TRBV30 and TRBJ1-2; the D is unclear. The germline V gene has CDR1 GTSNPN and CDR2 SVGIG (reference sequence). V was shortened by 7 bases and J by 8 bases, with 23 bases between the two germline ends. The CDR3 loop spans 14 amino acids. CDR3 protein: CASTPPGSSLGYTF. The CDR3 DNA is TGTGCCTCCACTCCTCCCGGGAGCTCCCTAGGCTACACCTTC. Full variable domain (remainder filled in from reference TRBV30 and TRBJ1-2): SQTIHQWPATLVQPVGSPLSLECTVEGTSNPNLYWYRQAAGRGLQLLFYSVGIGQISSEVPQNLSASRPQDRQFILSSKKLLLSDSGFYLCASTPPGSSLGYTFGSGTRLTVV.

Details on this clone: The same CDR3 arises from other DNA sequences in this sample as well. This chain uses TRBV5-6 with TRBJ2-5; D remains ambiguous. The V and J ends lost 1 base and 4 bases respectively, with 8 bases between them. The CDR3 contains 13 residues. CDR1 and CDR2 from the germline V gene are SGHDT and YYEEEE. The chain's CDR3 is CASSLRTGETQYF. In nucleotides, the CDR3 is TGTGCCAGCAGCTTGCGAACGGGAGAGACCCAGTACTTC. Looking up the rest from reference TRBV5-6 and TRBJ2-5 gives the full variable domain: DAGVTQSPTHLIKTRGQQVTLRCSPKSGHDTVSWYQQALGQGPQFIFQYYEEEERQRGNFPDRFSGHQFPNYSSELNVNALLLGDSALYLCASSLRTGETQYFGPGTRLLVL.

The rearrangement joins TRBV29-1 to TRBJ2-3; D is unclear. The V end lost 6 bases, the J end lost 2 bases, and 18 bases lay between the germline ends. Germline CDR1 and CDR2: SQVTM and ANQGSEA. This CDR3 is built from 15 residues. In DNA, the CDR3 is TGCAGCGTGGTTTCACACCGGTTGAACACAGATACGCAGTATTTT. Protein: CSVVSHRLNTDTQYF.

This clone was detected a few times. The V call is TRBV29-1, the J call TRBJ2-2; D unresolved. CDR1 SQVTM and CDR2 ANQGSEA come from the germline V gene. The CDR3 runs 13 residues. The ends were cut back, 6 bases at V and 0 bases at J, with 8 bases in the middle. CDR3 amino acids: CSVRIPNTGELFF. The DNA of the CDR3 is TGCAGCGTCAGGATTCCGAACACCGGGGAGCTGTTTTTT.

CDR3 in amino acids: CASTWAGSLTDTQYF. DNA of the CDR3: TGTGCCAGCACCTGGGCGGGGTCATTGACAGATACGCAGTATTTT. J is TRBJ2-3 and V is TRBV27; D perhaps matches TRBD2 (6 bases). With 7 bases removed from V and 3 bases from J, the gap between germline ends came to 17 bases. In germline, CDR1 is MNHEY, CDR2 SMNVEV (reference sequence). This CDR3 spans 15 amino acids.

V usage is TRBV20-1 and J usage is TRBJ1-1; TRBD1 might be the D (6 bases). The CDR3 contains 11 residues. Germline lookup yields CDR1 DFQATT and CDR2 SNEGSKA (reference sequence). The germline V and J ends were trimmed by 3 bases and 11 bases, with 13 bases remaining between them. CDR3 residues: CSASPTGTAFF. In DNA, the CDR3 is TGCAGTGCTAGCCCAACAGGGACGGCTTTCTTT.

J is TRBJ1-6 and V is TRBV29-1; D unclear. Germline values: CDR1 SQVTM, CDR2 ANQGSEA. Between the trimmed V and J ends, which lost 5 bases and 9 bases, there was a span of 14 bases. CDR3 length: 13 residues. The CDR3 region is CSVTEGYRSPLHF. The CDR3 nucleotides read TGCAGCGTTACCGAAGGGTATCGTTCACCCCTCCACTTT. Variable domain in full (rest from reference TRBV29-1 and TRBJ1-6): SAVISQKPSRDICQRGTSLTIQCQVDSQVTMMFWYRQQPGQSLTLIATANQGSEATYESGFVIDKFPISRPNLTFSTLTVSNMSPEDSSIYLCSVTEGYRSPLHFGNGTRLTVT.

The chain joins TRBV6-1 to TRBJ1-2, with no clear D. This CDR3 is 14 amino acids long. Germline loops: CDR1 MNHNS, CDR2 SASEGT. V was clipped by 3 bases and J by 8 bases, with 16 bases between them. CDR3 sequence: CASSDRGGRSGYTF. The CDR3 DNA reads TGTGCCAGCAGTGACCGGGGAGGGAGGAGCGGCTACACCTTC.

Note on this clone: Within the sample, other DNA sequences also encode this same CDR3. This rearrangement joins TRBV2 to TRBJ2-1; D may be TRBD1 (5 bases). Germline V gene lookup returns CDR1 SNHLY and CDR2 FYNNEI. The V end lost 4 bases, the J end lost 7 bases, and 8 bases lay between the germline ends. The CDR3 runs to 12 residues. The CDR3 here is CASSGPGNEQFF. CDR3 coding DNA: TGTGCCAGCAGTGGCCCAGGGAATGAGCAGTTCTTC.

The chain carries TRBV7-9 and TRBJ2-5; D possibly matches TRBD1 or TRBD2 (5 bases each). Germline V gives CDR1 SEHNR, CDR2 FQNEAQ (reference sequence). This CDR3 contains 14 residues. V lost 5 bases and J lost 5, with 15 bases in between. CDR3 loop: CASSRTPWGETQYF. CDR3 in DNA: TGTGCCAGCAGCCGGACTCCCTGGGGGGAGACCCAGTACTTC.

This clone has just a few counts. This chain connects TRBV6-1 to TRBJ2-5; the match to TRBD1 covers 7 bases. Germline CDR1 is MNHNS and CDR2 is SASEGT. CDR3 length equals 14 residues. V dropped 6 bases and J dropped 4; count of bases not matched to a gene: 8. The CDR3: CASRNLDRVETQYF. For the CDR3, the DNA is TGTGCCAGCAGAAACTTAGACAGGGTAGAGACCCAGTACTTC.

V usage is TRBV6-5 and J usage is TRBJ2-3; 7 bases match TRBD1. The CDR3 has 13 residues. J lost 1 base, V lost 8 bases, and 3 bases had no gene match. Per the germline V gene, CDR1 is MNHEY and CDR2 is SVGAGI. CDR3 sequence (DNA): TGTGCCAGCCGGACAGGAGGCACAGATACGCAGTATTTT. Residues: CASRTGGTDTQYF.

This clone was counted between two and nine times. The chain combines TRBV6-6 with TRBJ1-1; no definite D call. CDR1 is MNHNY, CDR2 SVGAGI, per germline (reference sequence). This CDR3 comprises 11 residues. V was pared by 1 base and J by 8 bases, with 5 bases between. In DNA form, the CDR3 reads TGTGCCAGCAGTTACTTGGGAGAAGCTTTCTTT. This gives the protein CASSYLGEAFF.

J is TRBJ1-6 and V is TRBV25-1; 7 nucleotides align to TRBD1. Trimming at V came to 3 bases and at J to 7 bases, leaving 3 bases not matched to a gene. In germline, CDR1 is MGHDK, CDR2 SYGVNS. The CDR3 runs 14 residues. In DNA, the CDR3 is TGTGCCAGCAGTGACCCAGGGGGAAATTCACCCCTCCACTTT. It yields the protein CASSDPGGNSPLHF. Full variable domain (outside the CDR3, taken from reference TRBV25-1 and TRBJ1-6): EADIYQTPRYLVIGTGKKITLECSQTMGHDKMYWYQQDPGMELHLIHYSYGVNSTEKGDLSSESTVSRIRTEHFPLTLESARPSHTSQYLCASSDPGGNSPLHFGNGTRLTVT.

The chain carries TRBV30 and TRBJ2-4; D not resolved. The CDR3 has 15 residues. CDR1 and CDR2 (germline): GTSNPN, SVGIG (reference sequence). The ends were cut back, 2 bases at V and 1 base at J, with 12 bases in the middle. The CDR3 DNA reads TGTGCCTGGAGTAGCCCACCAGTGGCCAAAAACATTCAGTACTTC. Translating it yields CAWSSPPVAKNIQYF.

This clone was counted a single time. The rearrangement uses TRBV25-1 and TRBJ2-1; 10 bases are shared with TRBD1. Trimming cost V 4 bases and J 5 bases; bases outside gene matches: 8. From germline, CDR1 is MGHDK and CDR2 SYGVNS. This CDR3 is built from 16 residues. Here the CDR3 reads CASSVGRTGGHNEQFF. CDR3 nucleotides: TGTGCCAGCAGTGTTGGGAGGACAGGGGGGCACAATGAGCAGTTCTTC.

The chain links TRBV29-1 to TRBJ1-2; no clear D gene. The ends were cut back, 2 bases at V and 6 bases at J, with 25 bases in the middle. The CDR3 is made up of 17 amino acids. Germline CDR1 SQVTM, CDR2 ANQGSEA. The CDR3 nucleotides read TGCAGCGTTGAATTCGGGATAATCGTGGTCAGCACAGATGGCTACACCTTC. As protein: CSVEFGIIVVSTDGYTF.

The V and J genes are TRBV4-1 and TRBJ1-2, with TRBD1 as a possible D gene (5 bases). Germline loops: CDR1 MGHRA, CDR2 YSYEKL. The CDR3 loop spans 14 amino acids. Between the trimmed V and J ends, which lost 4 bases and 4 bases, there was a span of 13 bases. This CDR3 is CASSPDRDIYGYTF. The CDR3, as DNA: TGCGCCAGCAGCCCAGACAGAGACATCTATGGCTACACCTTC.